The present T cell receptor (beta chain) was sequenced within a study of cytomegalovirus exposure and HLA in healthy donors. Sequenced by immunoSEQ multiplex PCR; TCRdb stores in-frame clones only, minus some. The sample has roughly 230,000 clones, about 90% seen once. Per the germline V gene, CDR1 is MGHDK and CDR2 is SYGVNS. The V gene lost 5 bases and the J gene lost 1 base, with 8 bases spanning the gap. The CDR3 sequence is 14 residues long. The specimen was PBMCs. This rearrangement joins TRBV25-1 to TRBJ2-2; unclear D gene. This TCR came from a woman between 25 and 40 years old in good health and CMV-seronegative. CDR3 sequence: CASSRPGNTGELFF. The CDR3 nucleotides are TGTGCCAGCAGTAGGCCGGGGAACACCGGGGAGCTGTTTTTT.